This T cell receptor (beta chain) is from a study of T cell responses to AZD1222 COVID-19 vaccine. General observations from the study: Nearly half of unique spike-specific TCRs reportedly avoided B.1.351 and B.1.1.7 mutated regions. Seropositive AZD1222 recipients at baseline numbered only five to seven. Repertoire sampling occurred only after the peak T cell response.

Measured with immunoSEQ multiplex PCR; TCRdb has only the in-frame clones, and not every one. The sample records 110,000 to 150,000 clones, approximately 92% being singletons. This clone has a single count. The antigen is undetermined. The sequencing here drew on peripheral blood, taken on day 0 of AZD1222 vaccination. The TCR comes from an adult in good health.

The DNA of the CDR3 is TGTGCCGTCTTAGCGGGCTCCCTAGACAATGAGCAGTTCTTC. Its protein product is CAVLAGSLDNEQFF. J is TRBJ2-1 and V is TRBV10-3; 7 nucleotides line up with TRBD2. Germline V gene data show CDR1 as ENHRY and CDR2 as SYGVKD. J was trimmed by 5 bases and V by 11 bases; bases with no gene match: 12. There are 14 residues in the CDR3.